This T cell receptor beta chain derives from a study of shared clonotypes between healthy human individuals. Study-wide results and limits: The diversity represented, both genetic and in exposure history, was limited by few donors.

There are a few counts of this clone. The antigen remains undetermined. The data were produced by immunoSEQ multiplex PCR, yet TCRdb's version contains in-frame clones alone and is incomplete. The sample holds roughly 2,500,000 clones, roughly 93% seen once. This receptor was obtained from a man aged 18-30 years in good health. Some clones in this sample may be carry-over from other donors' samples. Material for sequencing was naive CD4+ T cells from PBMCs. The subset: CD45RA+ positively selected.

The CDR3 spells CASSLDLYSEQYF. DNA of the CDR3: TGTGCCAGCAGCTTAGATCTTTATAGCGAGCAGTACTTC. The V gene is TRBV11-2, the J gene TRBJ2-7, with D unresolved. The CDR3 length is 13 residues. Germline V CDR1 and CDR2: SGHAT, FQNNGV. V was clipped by 0 bases and J by 6 bases, with 9 bases between them.